The rows below give T cell receptor beta chains drawn from one sample of a study of T cells in Graves' hyperthyroidism and ophthalmopathy. TCRdb itself ran the multiplex PCR reads through MiXCR, one entry per CDR3 protein. This sample carries about 480,000 distinct CDR3 sequences, about an eighth of them seen once, and the ten largest clones take around a sixth. Sequencing used blood. The source of these receptors is a woman younger than 35 with Graves' hyperthyroidism. CDR3s include the opening cysteine and the closing phenylalanine or tryptophan. The D gene is left open where the match is weak. Some rows have no size entry. The others give once, few or many, or a class for an expanded clone.

V: TRBV24-1
J: TRBJ1-5
D: NA
size: few
CDR3: CATSKGGLRQPQHF
DNA: TGTGCCACCAGTAAGGGAGGTCTTCGGCAGCCCCAGCATTTT

V: TRBV7-9
J: TRBJ1-1
D: NA
size: many
CDR3: CASSLGGAMGTEAFF
DNA: TGTGCCAGCAGCTTGGGGGGGGCAATGGGCACTGAAGCTTTCTTT

V: TRBV9
J: TRBJ2-1
D: NA
size: NA
CDR3: CASSDDIGYHNEQFF
DNA: TGTGCCAGCAGCGATGACATTGGATACCACAATGAGCAGTTCTTC

V: TRBV10-3
J: TRBJ2-7
D: NA
size: many
CDR3: CAISESKARNYEQYF
DNA: TGTGCCATCAGTGAGTCGAAGGCACGAAACTACGAGCAGTACTTC

V: TRBV13
J: TRBJ2-5
D: NA
size: many
CDR3: CASSISLQETQYF
DNA: TGTGCCAGCAGCATCAGCCTCCAAGAGACCCAGTACTTC

V: TRBV7-3
J: TRBJ2-2
D: TRBD1
size: many
CDR3: CASSSKTGGPGELFF
DNA: TGTGCCAGCAGCTCAAAAACAGGGGGCCCCGGGGAGCTGTTTTTT

V: TRBV5-1
J: TRBJ1-2
D: TRBD1
size: few
CDR3: CASSFSGQVSGYTF
DNA: TGCGCCAGCAGCTTCTCCGGACAGGTTTCTGGCTACACCTTC

V: TRBV2
J: TRBJ2-7
D: NA
size: many
CDR3: CASQSTYEQYF
DNA: TGTGCCAGCCAGTCAACCTACGAGCAGTACTTC

V: TRBV19
J: TRBJ2-2
D: NA
size: few
CDR3: CASSESPNTGELFF
DNA: TGTGCCAGTAGCGAGTCACCGAACACCGGGGAGCTGTTTTTT

V: TRBV20-1
J: TRBJ2-1
D: TRBD2
size: few
CDR3: CSAKEREGRSLGQFF
DNA: TGCAGTGCTAAGGAGCGGGAGGGAAGAAGTCTCGGGCAGTTCTTC

V: TRBV29-1
J: TRBJ2-2
D: NA
size: NA
CDR3: CSAMGWARTGELFF
DNA: TGCAGCGCCATGGGGTGGGCGCGGACCGGGGAGCTGTTTTTT

V: TRBV20-1
J: TRBJ1-6
D: TRBD1
size: few
CDR3: CSARDIQGLKSPLHF
DNA: TGCAGTGCTAGAGATATACAGGGGTTAAAATCACCCCTCCACTTT

V: TRBV2
J: TRBJ1-2
D: NA
size: many
CDR3: CAIWASGGYTF
DNA: TGTGCCATCTGGGCCTCCGGGGGCTACACCTTC

V: TRBV6-2/TRBV6-3
J: TRBJ2-7
D: TRBD2
size: many
CDR3: CASRREAEQYF
DNA: TGTGCCAGCAGACGGGAGGCCGAGCAGTACTTC

V: TRBV19
J: TRBJ2-3
D: TRBD1
size: many
CDR3: CASSINLRGQGSDTQYF
DNA: TGTGCCAGTAGTATAAATTTGAGGGGACAGGGCTCAGATACGCAGTATTTT

V: TRBV5-1
J: TRBJ1-1
D: TRBD1
size: many
CDR3: CASSPGQEARNTEAFF
DNA: TGCGCCAGCAGCCCCGGACAGGAAGCAAGGAACACTGAAGCTTTCTTT

V: TRBV2
J: TRBJ2-1
D: NA
size: many
CDR3: CAHSKLGGGPSSYNEQFF
DNA: TGTGCCCACAGCAAACTCGGGGGAGGCCCCAGCTCCTACAATGAGCAGTTCTTC

V: TRBV19
J: TRBJ2-1
D: NA
size: many
CDR3: CAIGRASTYNEQFF
DNA: TGTGCAATCGGTAGGGCTAGCACCTACAATGAGCAGTTCTTC

V: TRBV2
J: TRBJ2-7
D: NA
size: many
CDR3: CASSENIGEQYF
DNA: TGTGCCAGCAGTGAGAACATCGGCGAGCAGTACTTC

V: TRBV5-5
J: TRBJ2-1
D: NA
size: many
CDR3: CASSSRPPNSYNEQFF
DNA: TGTGCCAGCAGCTCTCGCCCACCGAACTCCTACAATGAGCAGTTCTTC